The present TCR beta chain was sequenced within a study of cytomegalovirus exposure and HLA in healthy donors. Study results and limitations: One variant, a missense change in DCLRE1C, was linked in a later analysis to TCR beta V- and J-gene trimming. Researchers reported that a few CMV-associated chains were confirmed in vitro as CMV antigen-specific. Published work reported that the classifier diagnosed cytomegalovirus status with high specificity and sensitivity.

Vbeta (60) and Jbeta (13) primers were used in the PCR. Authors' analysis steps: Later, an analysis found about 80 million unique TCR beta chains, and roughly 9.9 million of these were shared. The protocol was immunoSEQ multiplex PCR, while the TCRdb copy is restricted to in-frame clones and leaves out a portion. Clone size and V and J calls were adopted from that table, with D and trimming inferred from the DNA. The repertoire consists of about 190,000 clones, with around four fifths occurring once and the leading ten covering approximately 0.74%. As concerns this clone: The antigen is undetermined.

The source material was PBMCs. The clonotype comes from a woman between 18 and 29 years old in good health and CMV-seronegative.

For the CDR3, the DNA is TGTGCCAGCAGTTTAGTTTCCCGGGTGAGCACAGATACGCAGTATTTT. It codes for CASSLVSRVSTDTQYF. The chain is built from TRBV27 and TRBJ2-3; D is unresolved. The CDR3 has 16 amino acids. Germline V gene data show CDR1 as MNHEY and CDR2 as SMNVEV (reference sequence). With 2 bases removed from V and 0 bases from J, the gap between germline ends came to 12 bases.